A single sample is the source of the 28 T cell receptor beta chains below, sequenced in a study of blood T cell repertoires in COVID-19. The protocol was immunoSEQ multiplex PCR, while the TCRdb copy is restricted to in-frame clones and leaves out a portion. Of roughly 140,000 clones detected, 85% to 90% appear once; the ten largest clones hold approximately 2.4%. Sequencing used peripheral blood. These receptors were taken from a human donor in a cohort sampled during active COVID-19.

V usage is TRBV7-8 and J usage is TRBJ2-3; TRBD2 matches at 11 bases. In germline, CDR1 is SGHVS, CDR2 FQNEAQ. The CDR3 has 15 amino acids. V shed 4 bases, J shed 11 bases, and the junction held 11 bases outside the gene matches. DNA for the CDR3: TGTGCCAGCAGCTCGACCAGACTACTAGCGGGGGAGCAGTATTTT. It codes for CASSSTRLLAGEQYF.

The rearrangement joins TRBV5-1 to TRBJ1-3; D possibly corresponds to TRBD1 (5 bases). The CDR3 sequence is 14 residues long. Trimming removed 4 bases from V and 0 bases from J, with 8 bases in between. Looked up from germline, CDR1 is SGHRS and CDR2 is YFSETQ. CDR3 coding DNA: TGCGCCAGCAGCCATGACAGCTCTGGAAACACCATATATTTT. It yields the protein CASSHDSSGNTIYF.

In its sample, this clone was seen once. The same CDR3 can be traced to other DNA sequences in this sample. The chain uses TRBV3-1 (or the pseudogene TRBV3-2) and TRBJ1-6; possible D gene TRBD1, 5 bases. The CDR3 is 14 residues long. Germline CDR1 is LGHDT and CDR2 is YNNKEL (reference sequence). V lost 1 base, J lost 8 bases, and 9 bases lay in between. DNA for the CDR3: TGTGCCAGCAGCCAAGGATGGGGGGATTCACCCCTCCACTTT. This sequence encodes CASSQGWGDSPLHF.

The V and J genes are TRBV15 and TRBJ1-1, with D tentatively TRBD1 (6 bases). Germline assignment: CDR1 LNHNV and CDR2 YYDKDF (reference sequence). Trimming removed 0 bases at V and 0 bases at J, with 8 bases between. The CDR3 runs to 15 residues. CDR3: CATSRDRGVNTEAFF. The CDR3 DNA sequence: TGTGCCACCAGCAGAGACAGGGGCGTGAACACTGAAGCTTTCTTT.

This clone has more than one count but fewer than ten. This rearrangement joins TRBV28 to TRBJ1-2; tentatively, D is TRBD1 (6 bases). The ends were cut back, 3 bases at V and 0 bases at J, with 8 bases in the middle. The CDR3 sequence is 14 residues long. Germline assignment: CDR1 MDHEN and CDR2 SYDVKM. CDR3 coding DNA: TGTGCCAGCAGTTTTCAGGGGTCTAACTATGGCTACACCTTC. This gives the protein CASSFQGSNYGYTF.

The rearrangement joins TRBV6-5 to TRBJ1-2; the D gene is possibly TRBD1 (5 bases). The CDR3 has 11 amino acids. V was pared by 9 bases and J by 5 bases, with 10 bases between. The germline CDR1 and CDR2 sequences are MNHEY and SVGAGI. CDR3 nucleotides: TGTGCCAGGCCCACAGGATATGGCTACACCTTC. Translating it yields CARPTGYGYTF.

The chain combines TRBV29-1 with TRBJ1-2, with 8 bases fitting TRBD1. The germline CDR1 and CDR2 sequences are SQVTM and ANQGSEA. CDR3 length: 11 residues. Losses at the gene ends were 1 base for V and 12 bases for J; bases not matched to a gene: 4. CDR3 loop: CSVEGQGANTF. In DNA form, the CDR3 reads TGCAGCGTTGAAGGGCAGGGGGCGAACACCTTC.

The rearrangement links TRBV6-6 to TRBJ2-7; maybe TRBD2 (6 bases). Trimming left V 8 bases short and J 7 bases short, with 18 bases between. CDR3 length: 13 amino acids. From germline, CDR1 is MNHNY and CDR2 SVGAGI (reference sequence). The DNA of the CDR3 is TGTGCCAGCTGGGACGCATCGGCGGGGGAGCAGTACTTC. Translating it yields CASWDASAGEQYF.

V usage is TRBV9 and J usage is TRBJ2-5; 9 bases fit TRBD1. There are 19 residues in the CDR3. The trim removed 6 bases at V and 1 base at J, leaving 19 bases unmatched. The germline V gene encodes CDR1 SGDLS and CDR2 YYNGEE. CDR3 coding DNA: TGTGCCAGCACCCTAGGACAGGGGCTCGGCGGAGGGAGCCAAGAGACCCAGTACTTC. This encodes CASTLGQGLGGGSQETQYF.

The count of this clone is one. The chain couples TRBV5-6 to TRBJ1-5; 8 bases agree with TRBD1. CDR3 length equals 17 residues. Trimming cost V 0 bases and J 6 bases; bases outside gene matches: 11. Germline V gives CDR1 SGHDT, CDR2 YYEEEE. The CDR3 DNA reads as TGTGCCAGCAGCTTGGAGGTTGCGACAGGGGACTTTCAGCCCCAGCATTTT. This gives the protein CASSLEVATGDFQPQHF.

The V call is TRBV11-1, the J call TRBJ2-5; D is possibly TRBD2 (5 bases). Trimming removed 5 bases at V and 5 bases at J, with 21 bases between. Germline V gene lookup returns CDR1 SGHAT and CDR2 FQDESV (reference sequence). CDR3 length: 16 residues. The CDR3 coding sequence is TGTGCCAGCAGCCCACCCCAGAGAGGGCTTGGCGAGACCCAGTACTTC. Protein: CASSPPQRGLGETQYF.

V and J are TRBV4-3 and TRBJ1-2, with D unclear. V was shortened by 0 bases and J by 1 base, with 6 bases between the two germline ends. The CDR3 covers 14 residues. Germline CDR1 LGHNA, CDR2 YSLEER. The CDR3 region is CASSQDHNNYGYTF. For the CDR3, the DNA is TGCGCCAGCAGCCAAGATCACAATAACTATGGCTACACCTTC.

Comment on this clone: A single base separates this from a much larger clone, so it may be a read error. This sequence joins TRBV12-3 or TRBV12-4 and TRBJ2-7; no definite D call. This CDR3 spans 12 amino acids. V gave up 3 bases and J gave up 2 bases, with 5 bases separating them. The CDR3 DNA sequence: TGTGCCAGCAGTTTCCTACCCTACGAGCAGTACTTC. It yields the protein CASSFLPYEQYF.

The genes are TRBV6-2 or TRBV6-3 and TRBJ2-7; TRBD1 aligns across 9 bases. V gave up 5 bases and J gave up 5 bases; unmatched junction bases: 7. Germline V gene lookup returns CDR1 MNHEY and CDR2 SVGEGT. This CDR3 is 14 amino acids long. DNA of the CDR3: TGTGCCAGCAGTACCCTGGACAGGGGTAACGAGCAGTACTTC. Translated, it gives CASSTLDRGNEQYF.

J is TRBJ1-5 and V is TRBV11-2; D call uncertain. This CDR3 region has 12 residues. V shed 3 bases and J shed 5 bases, with 5 bases lying between them. The V gene's germline CDR1 is SGHAT and CDR2 FQNNGV. CDR3 sequence reads: CASSFRDQPQHF. CDR3 in DNA: TGTGCCAGCAGCTTTCGTGATCAGCCCCAGCATTTT.

The chain links TRBV4-2 to TRBJ2-2; 8 nucleotides align to TRBD1. V shed 8 bases, J shed 5 bases, and the junction held 7 bases outside the gene matches. Germline-derived CDR1 and CDR2 are LGHNA and YNFKEQ. This CDR3 spans 14 amino acids. CDR3 loop: CASGGQGQTGELFF. In DNA form, the CDR3 reads TGTGCCAGCGGAGGACAGGGACAGACCGGGGAGCTGTTTTTT.

In this sample, this clone turned up a few times. In the same sample, other DNA sequences code for this CDR3. The rearrangement uses TRBV7-9 and TRBJ2-2, with a tentative D call TRBD1 (7 bases). CDR1 is SEHNR, CDR2 FQNEAQ, per germline (reference sequence). Trimming stripped 5 bases from V and 1 base from J, with 11 bases between. The CDR3 is 15 residues long. The CDR3 DNA reads as TGTGCCAGCAGCCCCCAGGGGGGGAACACCGGGGAGCTGTTTTTT. It encodes CASSPQGGNTGELFF.

This rearrangement joins TRBV21-1 to TRBJ1-5. TRBV21-1 corresponds to a pseudogene. There are 13 residues in the CDR3. The CDR3 region has the DNA TGTGCCAGCAGTACTTATAGCAATCAGCCCCAGCATTTT. This encodes CASSTYSNQPQHF.

This rearrangement joins TRBV18 to TRBJ2-1; 10 bases match TRBD1. The germline V gene has CDR1 KGHSH and CDR2 LQKENI. The junction had 1 base not matched to a gene; V was cut back by 2 bases and J by 0 bases. The CDR3 contains 16 residues. Here the CDR3 reads CASSPRTGGSYNEQFF. The DNA of the CDR3 is TGTGCCAGCTCACCAAGGACAGGGGGCTCCTACAATGAGCAGTTCTTC. Based on the CDR3 plus reference TRBV18 and TRBJ2-1, the full variable domain is NAGVMQNPRHLVRRRGQEARLRCSPMKGHSHVYWYRQLPEEGLKFMVYLQKENIIDESGMPKERFSAEFPKEGPSILRIQQVVRGDSAAYFCASSPRTGGSYNEQFFGPGTRLTVL.

This chain joins TRBV5-8 and TRBJ2-7; weak D call: TRBD1 (6 bases). This CDR3 has 14 residues. Germline V gives CDR1 SGHTS, CDR2 YDEGEE. V shed 4 bases and J shed 6 bases, with 17 bases lying between them. The CDR3: CASSRYRAGTEQYF. Here the CDR3 DNA reads TGTGCCAGCAGCAGATACAGGGCGGGCACCGAGCAGTACTTC.

The J gene is TRBJ2-1, the V gene TRBV7-3, with TRBD1 matching over 10 bases. V lost 4 bases and J lost 9; bases outside the gene matches: 12. CDR3 size: 16 residues. CDR1 is SGHTA and CDR2 is FQGTGA in the germline V gene. DNA of the CDR3: TGTGCCAGCAGCTCTACCGGGACAGGGGTCTTTATTGAGCAGTTCTTC. The encoded protein is CASSSTGTGVFIEQFF.

The chain employs TRBV7-8 and TRBJ1-1; 7 positions agree with TRBD1. The junction had 8 bases not matched to a gene; V was cut back by 5 bases and J by 8 bases. CDR1 and CDR2 from the germline V gene are SGHVS and FQNEAQ. This CDR3 comprises 13 residues. The CDR3: CASSPRDRSEAFF. As DNA, the CDR3 is TGTGCCAGCAGCCCAAGGGACAGATCAGAAGCTTTCTTT.

The chain links TRBV28 to TRBJ1-5, with D uncertain. V lost 4 bases, J lost 3 bases, and 13 bases lay in between. The CDR3 sequence is 15 residues long. The germline V gene encodes CDR1 MDHEN and CDR2 SYDVKM. This CDR3 is CASSSLGLLNQPQHF. DNA of the CDR3: TGTGCCAGCAGTTCGCTGGGCCTACTCAATCAGCCCCAGCATTTT.

This clone appeared a single time. V gene TRBV30 combines with J gene TRBJ1-4, with 7 bases lining up with TRBD1. The CDR3 contains 14 residues. Germline lookup yields CDR1 GTSNPN and CDR2 SVGIG (reference sequence). Losses at the gene ends were 5 bases for V and 3 bases for J; bases not matched to a gene: 6. The CDR3 here is CAWGPGQSNEKLFF. The CDR3 nucleotides read TGTGCCTGGGGTCCGGGACAGTCTAATGAAAAACTGTTTTTT.

J is TRBJ2-3 and V is TRBV9; 8 bases match TRBD1. The CDR3 length is 15 residues. Germline values: CDR1 SGDLS, CDR2 YYNGEE. V trimming: 2 bases; J trimming: 2 bases; junction bases outside the gene matches: 4. CDR3 bases: TGTGCCAGCAGCGTCTCACAGGGGGTCACAGATACGCAGTATTTT. Its protein product is CASSVSQGVTDTQYF.

The V call is TRBV14, the J call TRBJ2-1, with a weak D call TRBD1 (5 bases). The CDR3 sequence is 13 residues long. Germline CDR1 SGHDN, CDR2 FVKESK. Trimming removed 8 bases from V and 0 bases from J, with 8 bases in between. In DNA, the CDR3 is TGTGCCAGCCAGGGAAGCTCCTACAATGAGCAGTTCTTC. Translating gives CASQGSSYNEQFF.

The chain carries TRBV30 and TRBJ1-1, with 8 bases lining up with TRBD1. CDR3 length: 14 residues. The germline V gene has CDR1 GTSNPN and CDR2 SVGIG (reference sequence). V lost 1 base and J lost 5; bases outside the gene matches: 6. Written as DNA, the CDR3 is TGTGCCTGGAGTGCCCGGACAGGGAGGACTGAAGCTTTCTTT. Translating gives CAWSARTGRTEAFF. The whole variable domain, remainder taken from reference TRBV30 and TRBJ1-1, is SQTIHQWPATLVQPVGSPLSLECTVEGTSNPNLYWYRQAAGRGLQLLFYSVGIGQISSEVPQNLSASRPQDRQFILSSKKLLLSDSGFYLCAWSARTGRTEAFFGQGTRLTVV.

The chain is built from TRBV28 and TRBJ2-3; 10 positions match TRBD2. CDR3 length: 15 residues. The germline gives CDR1 MDHEN, CDR2 SYDVKM. The trim removed 5 bases at V and 5 bases at J, leaving 7 bases unmatched. The CDR3 DNA follows: TGTGCCAGCAGTCCCAGGACTAGCGGAGGAGATACGCAGTATTTT. Protein sequence: CASSPRTSGGDTQYF.